The 8 T cell receptor beta chains below were found in one sample sequenced in a study of CD8+CD57+ T cells in acquired aplastic anemia. For sequencing, patients were chosen who had shown expansion of CD8+CD57+ cells by flow cytometry. TCR beta VDJ and CDR3 profiles were obtained from a genomic DNA template. TCRdb passed the reads through MiXCR, listing each CDR3 protein once. The repertoire holds 200,000 to 300,000 distinct CDR3 sequences, approximately 79% seen once, with 42% in the top ten. What was sequenced was sorted CD4+, CD8+, or CD8+CD57+ T cells (not recorded which) from PBMCs. The receptor set was obtained from a human donor with aplastic anemia.

The rearrangement uses TRBV6-5 and TRBJ2-7; no reliable D call. The germline V and J ends were trimmed by 3 bases and 2 bases, with 11 bases remaining between them. Germline V gene data show CDR1 as MNHEY and CDR2 as SVGAGI. The CDR3 is 14 residues long. CDR3 in DNA: TGTGCCAGCAGTTATGCAGGTCCGGCCTACGAGCAGTACGTC. Its translation: CASSYAGPAYEQYV.

This clonotype was counted ten times or more. The chain uses TRBV7-9 and TRBJ1-2; no firm D call. The CDR3 has 12 residues. The V end was cut by 5 bases, the J end by 10 bases, with 14 bases between. Germline CDR1 and CDR2: SEHNR and FQNEAQ (reference sequence). CDR3 nucleotides: TGTGCCAGCAGCCCAAGCCCCGGACTCTACACCTTC. As protein: CASSPSPGLYTF.

With respect to this clonotype: At one of its ends the junction is not consistent with the germline gene, which may arise from a read error. The genes are TRBV9 and TRBJ2-5; 7 bases fit TRBD1. The germline V gene encodes CDR1 SGDLS and CDR2 YYNGEE. The CDR3 is 14 residues long. CDR3 residues: CASSRGGQQATQYF. As DNA, the CDR3 is TGTGCCAGCAGCAGAGGGGGACAGCAAGCGACCCAGTACTTC.

This clonotype has just a few counts. A much larger clone lies one base from this, so it may be a read error. This sequence joins TRBV10-3 and TRBJ2-7, with D perhaps matching TRBD2 (6 bases). V lost 5 bases and J 3 bases, leaving 23 bases between the germline ends. The CDR3 totals 17 residues. The germline V gene encodes CDR1 ENHRY and CDR2 SYGVKD. CDR3 in amino acids: CAISYSNRLANIYEQYV. The CDR3, as DNA: TGTGCCATCAGTTACTCGAATCGGCTAGCGAACATCTACGAGCAGTACGTC.

This chain uses TRBV20-1 with TRBJ1-1; D is undetermined. Germline CDR1 reads DFQATT; CDR2 reads SNEGSKA (reference sequence). The CDR3 covers 12 residues. V lost 2 bases to trimming and J lost 1 base, with 5 bases between them. The CDR3 DNA follows: TGCAGTGCTAGAAGGGAGAACACTGAAGCTTTCTTT. Translated, it gives CSARRENTEAFF.

V is TRBV9 and J is TRBJ1-5; D gene uncertain. Germline V gene lookup returns CDR1 SGDLS and CDR2 YYNGEE. V was pared by 5 bases and J by 16 bases, with 25 bases between. The CDR3 is made up of 14 amino acids. In DNA form, the CDR3 reads TGTGCCAGCAGTTCGGACGTTACGAATCATCCGCCCCATTTT. Translated, it gives CASSSDVTNHPPHF.

The rearrangement uses TRBV9 and TRBJ2-3, with D possibly matching TRBD1 (6 bases). Trimming stripped 3 bases from V and 13 bases from J, with 24 bases between. The CDR3 length is 15 residues. Germline CDR1 is SGDLS and CDR2 is YYNGEE. The CDR3 bases are TGTGCCAGCAGCGCAGGGAATAGGGGGAACAACTCTGAGTATTTT. This gives the protein CASSAGNRGNNSEYF.

A single count supports this clonotype. The chain has TRBV5-1 and TRBJ1-1, with unresolved D. CDR1 and CDR2 (germline): SGHRS, YFSETQ. This CDR3 contains 14 residues. The V end was cut by 0 bases, the J end by 1 base, with 7 bases between. For the CDR3, the DNA is TGCGCCAGCAGCTTGGCTACAGCGAACACTGAAGCTTTCTTT. Protein product: CASSLATANTEAFF.